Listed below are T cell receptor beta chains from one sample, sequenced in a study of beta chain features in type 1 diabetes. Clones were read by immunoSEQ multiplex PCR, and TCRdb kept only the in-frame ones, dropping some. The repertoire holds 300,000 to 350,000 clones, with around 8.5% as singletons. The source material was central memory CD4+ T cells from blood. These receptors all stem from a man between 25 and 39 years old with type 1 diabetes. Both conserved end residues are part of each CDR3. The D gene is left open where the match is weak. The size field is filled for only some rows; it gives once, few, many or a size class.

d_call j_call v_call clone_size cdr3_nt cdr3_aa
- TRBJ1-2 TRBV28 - TGTGCCAGCAGTCAGTCGGCCCATGGCTACACCTTC CASSQSAHGYTF
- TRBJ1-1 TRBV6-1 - TGTGCCAGCGGAGATTTAGGAAACACTGAAGCTTTCTTT CASGDLGNTEAFF
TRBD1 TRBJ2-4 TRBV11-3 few TGTGCCAGCAGCCCGGGGACAGCAAACATTCAGTACTTC CASSPGTANIQYF
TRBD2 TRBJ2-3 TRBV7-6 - TGTGCCAGCAGCTTTAGCGGGGGGCGCGCTTACACAGATACGCAGTATTTT CASSFSGGRAYTDTQYF
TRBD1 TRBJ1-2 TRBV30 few TGTGCCTGGAGTTCTGAAACAGGGGGCGTCAATGGCTACACCTTC CAWSSETGGVNGYTF
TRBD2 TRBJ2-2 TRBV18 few TGTGCCAGCTCACCCCTACTAGCGGGGGGTCTAAACACCGGGGAGCTGTTTTTT CASSPLLAGGLNTGELFF
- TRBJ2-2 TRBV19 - TGTGCCAGTAGTCTCCAGGGGTACACCGGGGAGCTGTTTTTT CASSLQGYTGELFF
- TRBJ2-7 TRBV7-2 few TGTGCCAGCAGCTACCGGAGTCGGGGGATTTCCTACGAGCAGTACTTC CASSYRSRGISYEQYF
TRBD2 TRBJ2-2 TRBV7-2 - TGTGCCAGCAGCTTGCGGGGGAGGAACACCGGGGAGCTGCTTTTT CASSLRGRNTGELLF
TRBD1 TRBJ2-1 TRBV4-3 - TGCGCCAGCAGCCAAGGGACAGGGAGGCGCAATGAGCAGTTCTTC CASSQGTGRRNEQFF
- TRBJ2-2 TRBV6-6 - TGTGCCGGCGGGCCGAACACCGGGGAGCTGTTTTTT CAGGPNTGELFF
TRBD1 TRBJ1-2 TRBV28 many TGTGCCAGCAGTTCCGCGGGACAGGGGAGCTATGGCTACACCTTC CASSSAGQGSYGYTF
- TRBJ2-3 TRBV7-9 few TGTGCCAGCAGCGACAACAGGGATACGCAGTATTTT CASSDNRDTQYF
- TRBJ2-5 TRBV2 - TGTGCCAGCAGTCAGACACCGCAAGAGACCCAGTACTTC CASSQTPQETQYF
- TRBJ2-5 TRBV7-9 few TGTGCCAGCAGCCTACTGGGGGCGGTGGAGACCCAGTACTTC CASSLLGAVETQYF
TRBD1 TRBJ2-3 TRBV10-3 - TGTGCCATCACCCAGGGACAGGGCGCAGATACGCAGTATTTT CAITQGQGADTQYF
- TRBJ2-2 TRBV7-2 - TGTGCCAGCAGCGCGGTTCTAGTGATGAGCACCGGGGAGCTGTTTTTT CASSAVLVMSTGELFF
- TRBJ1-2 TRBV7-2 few TGTGCCAGCAGTCCGACCTATAACTATGGCTACACCTTC CASSPTYNYGYTF
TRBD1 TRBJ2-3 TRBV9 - TGTGCCAGCAGCCTCGAGGACAGGGGCACAGATACGCAGTATTTT CASSLEDRGTDTQYF
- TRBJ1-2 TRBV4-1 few TGCGCCAGCAGTCCGGGGGACTATGGCTACACCTTC CASSPGDYGYTF
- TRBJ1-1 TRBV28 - TGTGCCGCGCTAGACGGAGGGGGGACTGAAGCTTTCTTT CAALDGGGTEAFF
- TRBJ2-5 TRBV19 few TGTGCCAGTAGTATACAGGGGGGCCAAGAGACCCAGTACTTC CASSIQGGQETQYF
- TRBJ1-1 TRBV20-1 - TGCAGTGGGTTAGGGTCCCGAAAAGCTTTCTTT CSGLGSRKAFF
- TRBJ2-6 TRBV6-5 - TGTGCCAGCAGGGGACCGCACTCTGGGGCCAACGTCCTGACTTTC CASRGPHSGANVLTF
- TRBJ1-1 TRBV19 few TGTGCCACCCAGTTGGAAAAGAACACTGAAGCTTTCTTT CATQLEKNTEAFF
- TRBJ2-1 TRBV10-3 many TGTGCCACCCGTGGCGGCAGCTCCTACAATGAGCAGTTCTTC CATRGGSSYNEQFF
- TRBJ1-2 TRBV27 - TGTGCCAGCAGTTCCCAGGCGGGGGATGGTAACTATGGCTACACCTTC CASSSQAGDGNYGYTF
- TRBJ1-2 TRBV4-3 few TGCGCCAGCAGCCCAAGAACTACAGCCACCTATGGCTACACCTTC CASSPRTTATYGYTF
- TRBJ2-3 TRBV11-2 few TGTGCCAGCAGCCTGGGACAAGGGGCGCAGTATTTT CASSLGQGAQYF
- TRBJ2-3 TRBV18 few TGTGCCAGCTCAGGAGGGGTGACAGATACGCAGTATTTT CASSGGVTDTQYF
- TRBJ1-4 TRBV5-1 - TGCGCCAGCAGCTTAAGTGATGGAGGTGAAAAACTGTTTTTT CASSLSDGGEKLFF
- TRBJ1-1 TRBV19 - TGTGCCAGTAGTAGGGACGGATCTATGAACACTGAAGCTTTCTTT CASSRDGSMNTEAFF
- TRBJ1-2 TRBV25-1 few TGTGCCAGCAGCTGGCTGGGGACGGAAGACTATGGCTACACCTTC CASSWLGTEDYGYTF
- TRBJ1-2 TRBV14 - TGTGCCAGCAGCCTCTTAACAGCCTTCTATGGCTACACCTTC CASSLLTAFYGYTF
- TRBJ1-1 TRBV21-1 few TGTGCCATCCCGACGGGGGGTTGGAACACTGAAGCTTTCTTT CAIPTGGWNTEAFF
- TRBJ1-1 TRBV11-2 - TGTGCCAGCACAGGAGTAAAAATGAACACTGAAGCTTTCTTT CASTGVKMNTEAFF
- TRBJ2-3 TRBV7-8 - TGTGCCAGCAGCTTAGCAGGTCGCACAGATACGCAGTATTTT CASSLAGRTDTQYF
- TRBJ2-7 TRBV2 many TGTGCCATCTTCCAGGGACGTTACGAGCAGTACTTC CAIFQGRYEQYF
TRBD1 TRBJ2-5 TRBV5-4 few TGTGCCAGCAGCCCGGGGACAGGCCAAGAGACCCAGTACTTC CASSPGTGQETQYF
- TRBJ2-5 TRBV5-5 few TGTGCCAGCAGCCCCTCGATCCAAGAGACCCAGTACTTC CASSPSIQETQYF
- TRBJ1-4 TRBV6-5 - TGTGCCAGCAGGGGAGGGTATAATGAAAAACTGTTTTTT CASRGGYNEKLFF
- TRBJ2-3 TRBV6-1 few TGTGCCAGCAGTGAACAGGGCTCAGATACGCAGTATTTT CASSEQGSDTQYF
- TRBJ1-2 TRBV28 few TGTGCCAGCAGTTTAGGGTCGTGGGGCTACACCTTC CASSLGSWGYTF
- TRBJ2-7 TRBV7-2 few TGTGCCAGCAGCGAATCGAGCTACGAGCAGTACTTC CASSESSYEQYF
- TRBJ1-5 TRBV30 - TGTGCCTGGAGTGTAGCAGGTGAACAGCCCCAGCATTTT CAWSVAGEQPQHF
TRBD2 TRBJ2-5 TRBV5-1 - TGCGCCAGCAGCCAGACGACTAGCGGGGTGGGATTAGAGACCCAGTACTTC CASSQTTSGVGLETQYF
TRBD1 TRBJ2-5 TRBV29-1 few TGCAGCGCCGGACAGGGACTGGAGACCCAGTACTTC CSAGQGLETQYF
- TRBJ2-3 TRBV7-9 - TGTGCCAGCAGCCCACAAAGGGATACGCAGTATTTT CASSPQRDTQYF
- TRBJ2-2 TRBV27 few TGTGTCGCTACATCACAGGCCGGGGAGCTGTTTTTT CVATSQAGELFF
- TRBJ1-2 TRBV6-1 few TGTGCCAGCAGACCACGGACGGGGATTGGTGGCTACACCTTC CASRPRTGIGGYTF
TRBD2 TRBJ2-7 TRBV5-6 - TGTGCCAGCAGCTTTACTGGGACTAGCGGCGAGCAGTACTTC CASSFTGTSGEQYF
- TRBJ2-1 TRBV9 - TGTGCCAGCAGCGTAGATCCCCGGGGGGCTTCTTACAATGAGCAGTTCTTC CASSVDPRGASYNEQFF
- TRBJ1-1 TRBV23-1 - TGCGCCAGCAGTCATCCCCACGAGGGTGAGAACACTGAAGCTTTCTTT CASSHPHEGENTEAFF
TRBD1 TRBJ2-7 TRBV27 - TGTGCCAGCAGTTCGACAGGGGTTGAGCAGTACTTC CASSSTGVEQYF
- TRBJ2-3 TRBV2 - TGTGCCAGCAGTTTTTCAGTTAAGACAGATACGCAGTATTTT CASSFSVKTDTQYF